These 8 T cell receptor beta chains were sequenced from one sample in a study of OX40 agonist ivuxolimab in advanced cancers. Libraries were prepared by immunoSEQ multiplex PCR; TCRdb keeps only in-frame clonotypes and omits some of them. The sample lists about 85,000 clones; about 86% were seen once. Sequenced material: CD4+ or CD8+ T cells sorted from blood, taken in a trial of the OX40 agonist ivuxolimab. These receptors were collected from an adult with an advanced solid tumor such as melanoma, head and neck, liver or kidney cancer.

This chain joins TRBV30 and TRBJ1-6, with 7 nucleotides matching TRBD1. Germline V lookup: CDR1 GTSNPN, CDR2 SVGIG (reference sequence). This CDR3 contains 13 residues. V was clipped by 5 bases and J by 7 bases; unmatched bases: 5. CDR3 sequence reads: CAWSGGANSPLHF. The CDR3 DNA is TGTGCCTGGTCAGGGGGAGCCAATTCACCCCTCCACTTT.

This clone was seen only once. The chain is built from TRBV5-8 and TRBJ2-5, with TRBD1 matching 8 bases. The CDR3 has 15 amino acids. The J segment lost 7 bases and the V segment lost 5 bases, leaving 13 bases of the junction unmatched. Germline V lookup: CDR1 SGHTS, CDR2 YDEGEE. The CDR3 reads CASRHPGQATRTQYF. The CDR3, as DNA: TGTGCCAGCAGACATCCGGGACAGGCGACCAGGACCCAGTACTTC.

The J gene is TRBJ2-7, the V gene TRBV5-6; D gene ambiguous. The CDR3 extends over 12 amino acids. Germline CDR1 SGHDT, CDR2 YYEEEE. The V end was cut by 0 bases, the J end by 6 bases, with 7 bases between. The CDR3, as DNA: TGTGCCAGCAGCTTGGGGGTCAGCGAGCAGTACGTC. This sequence encodes CASSLGVSEQYV.

The rearrangement uses TRBV4-3 and TRBJ2-1, with 9 positions matching TRBD1. CDR3 length equals 15 residues. Germline lookup yields CDR1 LGHNA and CDR2 YSLEER. The V gene end was trimmed by 0 bases and the J gene end by 7 bases; junction bases not matched to a gene: 4. The CDR3 region is CASSQDNGQGNEQFF. In DNA form, the CDR3 reads TGCGCCAGCAGCCAAGATAATGGACAGGGGAATGAGCAGTTCTTC.

The count of this clone is one. The chain combines TRBV7-9 with TRBJ2-5; D unclear. The end of the DNA is better explained by TRBJ2-7, so the J call may be wrong. CDR1 is SEHNR, CDR2 FQNEAQ, per germline (reference sequence). This CDR3 spans 13 amino acids. CDR3 DNA: TGTGCCAGCAGCGTCTCACCCCTGGGCGAGCAGTACTTC. Amino acid sequence: CASSVSPLGEQYF.

The chain has TRBV27 and TRBJ1-5, with D possibly TRBD1 on 5 matching bases. Looked up from germline, CDR1 is MNHEY and CDR2 is SMNVEV (reference sequence). Trimming stripped 5 bases from V and 5 bases from J, with 13 bases between. The length of the CDR3 is 14 residues. As DNA, the CDR3 is TGTGCCAGCAGTACCCGGGACCCTTATCAGCCCCAGCATTTT. This codes for CASSTRDPYQPQHF.

This chain connects TRBV9 to TRBJ2-3; 12 bases are a match to TRBD2. This CDR3 region has 16 residues. V lost 3 bases, J lost 10 bases, and 12 bases stayed unmatched. The germline V gene encodes CDR1 SGDLS and CDR2 YYNGEE. CDR3 sequence reads: CASSGRLAGDVRAQYF. The CDR3 DNA reads as TGTGCCAGCAGCGGACGACTAGCGGGAGATGTCCGGGCGCAGTATTTT.

The chain is built from TRBV28 and TRBJ1-3; 9 bases agree with TRBD1. In germline, CDR1 is MDHEN, CDR2 SYDVKM. The CDR3 runs to 14 residues. After removal of 6 bases from V and 2 bases from J, the junction contained 2 bases not matched to a gene. DNA for the CDR3: TGTGCCAGCAGCAGGGACAGGGCTGGAAACACCATATATTTT. Translating gives CASSRDRAGNTIYF. The whole variable domain, filled in from reference TRBV28 and TRBJ1-3, reads DVKVTQSSRYLVKRTGEKVFLECVQDMDHENMFWYRQDPGLGLRLIYFSYDVKMKEKGDIPEGYSVSREKKERFSLILESASTNQTSMYLCASSRDRAGNTIYFGEGSWLTVV.